A selection of T cell receptor beta chains follows, all from one sample in a study of T cells in Graves' hyperthyroidism and ophthalmopathy. TCRdb called the multiplex PCR reads again in MiXCR, with one record for every CDR3 protein. The repertoire includes under 400,000 distinct CDR3 sequences, around 16% of them detected once, and roughly a quarter sits in the top ten. Specimen: blood. These receptors were collected from a woman younger than 30 with Graves' hyperthyroidism that later progressed to Graves' ophthalmopathy. Both conserved end residues are part of each CDR3. A D gene is named only where the DNA matches it firmly. A clone size is listed for some rows: how often the clone was seen (once, few, many), or a class if it is expanded.

j_gene	abundance	v_gene	d_gene	CDR3nt	CDR3aa
TRBJ1-1	NA	TRBV19	NA	TGTGCCAGTACTCAGGGAACTGAAGCTTTCTTT	CASTQGTEAFF
TRBJ2-3	NA	TRBV9	NA	TGTGCCAGCAGCGGATCGGGATATAACACAGATACGCAGTATTTT	CASSGSGYNTDTQYF
TRBJ2-7	many	TRBV5-1	NA	TGCGCCAGCAGACTCCGAGGAGGGATCGAACCCCCCTCCTACGAGCAGTACTTC	CASRLRGGIEPPSYEQYF
TRBJ2-3	many	TRBV20-1	NA	TGCAGTGCTAGGCCAGAATACACAGATACGCAGTATTTT	CSARPEYTDTQYF
TRBJ2-5	many	TRBV6-2/TRBV6-3	NA	TGTGCCAGCAGTTACTCGAGGCCCATAGCGGTTAAGACCCAGTACTTC	CASSYSRPIAVKTQYF
TRBJ2-1	few	TRBV19	NA	TGTGCCAGTATGAGTCGGGGTGAGCAGTTCTTC	CASMSRGEQFF
TRBJ2-7	NA	TRBV19	TRBD2	TGTGCCAGTAGTCAAGCGGGAGGGCCATCGCCCTACGAGCAGTACTTC	CASSQAGGPSPYEQYF
TRBJ1-5	many	TRBV9	NA	TGTGCCAGCAAGCCTCAGGGGAGTAGCAATCAGCCCCAGCATTTT	CASKPQGSSNQPQHF
TRBJ2-1	many	TRBV3-1	TRBD2	TGTGCCAGCAGCCGACTAGCGGGAGTTGAGTGGGGTGAGCAGTTCTTC	CASSRLAGVEWGEQFF
TRBJ2-2	many	TRBV12-3/TRBV12-4	NA	TGTGCCAGCAGTTTTTTCGGGAGGAACACCGGGGAGCTGTTTTTT	CASSFFGRNTGELFF
TRBJ2-5	NA	TRBV4-2	NA	TGTGCCAGCAGCCAAGGGAGGGAAGGGACTCTACAAGAGACCCAGTACTTC	CASSQGREGTLQETQYF
TRBJ1-5	few	TRBV25-1	NA	TGTGCCAGCAGCCCGACAGGACAACAGCCCCAGCATTTT	CASSPTGQQPQHF
TRBJ2-7	NA	TRBV19	NA	TGTGCCAGTACCGTAGCTTGGGGTTCCATCTACGAGCAGTACTTC	CASTVAWGSIYEQYF